What follows describes a single TCR beta chain. A single count supports this clone. Its antigen is unknown. There are no base qualities to consult, and no much larger clone falls within one base. The CDR3 regions of human TCRbeta chains were analyzed by immunosequencing. The published analysis was carried out like this. Repertoire TCRs were checked for matches against a reference library of SARS-CoV-2-specific TCRs that had been generated using the MIRA antigen-specificity platform. Breadth meant the fraction of unique TCRs that were SARS-CoV-2-associated, whereas depth meant the fraction of total T cells that were SARS-CoV-2-associated. Using the MIRA data, each spike-specific TCR was mapped to the spike region that the TCR reacts to and placed in a CD4 or CD8 class. Log10-transformed breadth and depth values were compared by one-way ANOVA with Sidak's multiple comparisons tests. The immuneACCESS repertoire file appears here via TCRdb, limited to in-frame rearrangements. These files lack a portion of the clones; in checked studies, under half of the deficit traces to unresolved V genes, and the cause of the others is not known. The V and J calls and clone size were taken over from that table, and D and trimming were inferred from the DNA. The sample table holds more than 75,000 clones, of which roughly four fifths were seen once. The ten biggest clones cover approximately 1.4% of the sample.

CDR1 is given as LNHDA and CDR2 as SQIVND, both from the germline V gene (reference sequence). V lost 5 bases and J lost 6 bases; the stretch between them is 13 bases long. The CDR3 holds 13 amino acids from the cysteine to the phenylalanine. Only the CDR3 DNA is retained, 39 bases long and in frame from the first base. This entry belongs to a study of T cell responses to AZD1222 COVID-19 vaccine (dated by TCRdb to about 2021). With respect to the entire study: TCR sequencing was performed for more than 230 trial participants, of whom about 210 were given two doses of AZD1222 and around 26 were given two doses of MenACWY control vaccine. Enrollment into the trials was organized by age into subgroups of 18-55, 56-69 and 70-plus years, and those subgroups contained roughly 160, 29 and 62 TCR-sequenced participants, respectively.

The sample's time point label, decoded: about 28 days (+/-7) after the second vaccine dose. AZD1222 recipients whose second dose came at about 4 weeks and those whose second dose came at about 12 weeks were combined into one group, since spike-specific TCR depth and breadth did not differ between the two schedules. The vaccinee samples were drawn from two UK trials, COV001 and COV002, one of which was a single-blind randomized controlled phase 2/3 trial testing AZD1222 (ChAdOx1 nCoV-19) in healthy adults. Trial participant PBMC samples were collected at day 0 and day 28 after the second dose for TCRbeta chain sequencing. Beyond this particular receptor, the publication reports: In the small 56-69-year group, the increase in depth fell short of significance, most likely because of low power. Participants were mostly white British, with more females than males. The authors suggested clonal diversity may have been underestimated. Epitopes outside the regions mutated in the B.1.351 and B.1.1.7 variants were reportedly recognized by nearly half of the unique spike-specific TCRs. The whole spike protein was spanned by vaccine-associated CD4 TCRs, and dominant responses were seen in regions 160-218 and 743-854. A significant rise in spike-specific TCR breadth and depth was observed after two AZD1222 doses relative to day 0 and relative to MenACWY recipients. Conclusions about previously exposed vaccinees are limited, since just 6 or 7 AZD1222 recipients were seropositive for SARS-CoV-2 at baseline. Because no day 14 peak-response samples were available, the repertoires could be characterized only after the peak T cell response.

The receptor chain draws on TRBV19 and TRBJ1-2, with the D gene call left open. The clonotype was recovered from an adult who received the AZD1222 COVID-19 vaccine. This material consisted of peripheral blood, taken 28 days after the second AZD1222 dose. The CDR3 reads as follows: CASSAREENGYTF. The DNA sequence follows: TGTGCCAGTAGTGCCCGGGAGGAAAATGGCTACACCTTC.